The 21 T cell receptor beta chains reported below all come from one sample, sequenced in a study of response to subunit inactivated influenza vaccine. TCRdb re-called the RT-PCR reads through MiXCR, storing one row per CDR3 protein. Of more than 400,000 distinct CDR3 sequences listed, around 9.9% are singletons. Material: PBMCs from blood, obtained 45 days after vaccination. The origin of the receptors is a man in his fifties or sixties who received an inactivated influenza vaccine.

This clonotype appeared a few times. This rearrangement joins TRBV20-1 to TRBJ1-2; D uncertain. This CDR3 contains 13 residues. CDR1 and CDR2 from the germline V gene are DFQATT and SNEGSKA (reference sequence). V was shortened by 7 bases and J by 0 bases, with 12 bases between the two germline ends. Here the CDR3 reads CSVHGRSNYGYTF. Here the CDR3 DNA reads TGCAGTGTCCATGGCAGATCTAACTATGGCTACACCTTC.

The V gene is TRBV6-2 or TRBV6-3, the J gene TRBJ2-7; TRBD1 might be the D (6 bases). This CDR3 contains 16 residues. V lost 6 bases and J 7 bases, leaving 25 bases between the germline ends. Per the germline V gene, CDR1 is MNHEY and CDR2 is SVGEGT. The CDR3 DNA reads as TGTGCCAGCAGGCAACGGACAGAGCCTAAGTTGTATGAGCAGTACTTC. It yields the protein CASRQRTEPKLYEQYF.

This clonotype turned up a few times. The CDR3 sequence is CASSEGGGGLETQYF. As DNA, the CDR3 is TGTGCCAGCAGTGAAGGTGGGGGGGGGCTTGAGACCCAGTACTTC. V gene TRBV25-1 combines with J gene TRBJ2-5; a weak D match, TRBD2 (7 bases). Trimming left V 2 bases short and J 5 bases short, with 15 bases between. CDR3 size: 15 residues. CDR1 MGHDK and CDR2 SYGVNS come from the germline V gene.

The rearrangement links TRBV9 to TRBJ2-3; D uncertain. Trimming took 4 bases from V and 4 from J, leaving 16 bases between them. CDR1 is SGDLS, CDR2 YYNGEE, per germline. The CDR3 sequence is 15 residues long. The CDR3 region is CASSHFDSLADTQYF. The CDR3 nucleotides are TGTGCCAGCAGCCACTTCGATAGCCTCGCAGATACGCAGTATTTT.

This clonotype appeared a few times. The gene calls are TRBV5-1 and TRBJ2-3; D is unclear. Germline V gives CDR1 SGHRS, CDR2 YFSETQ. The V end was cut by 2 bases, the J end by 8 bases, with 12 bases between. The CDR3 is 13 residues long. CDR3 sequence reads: CASSFSSQSTQYF. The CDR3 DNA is TGCGCCAGCAGCTTTTCCAGTCAGAGTACGCAGTATTTT.

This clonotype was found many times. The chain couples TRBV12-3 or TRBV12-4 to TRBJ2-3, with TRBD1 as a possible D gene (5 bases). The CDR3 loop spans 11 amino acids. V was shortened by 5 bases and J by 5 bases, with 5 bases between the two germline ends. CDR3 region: CASSDRDTQYF. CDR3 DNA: TGTGCCAGCAGTGACAGAGATACGCAGTATTTT.

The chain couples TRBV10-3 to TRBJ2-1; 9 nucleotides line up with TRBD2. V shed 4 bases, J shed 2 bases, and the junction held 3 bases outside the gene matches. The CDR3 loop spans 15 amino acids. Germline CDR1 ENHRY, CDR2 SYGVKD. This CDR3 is CAISGSSGTYNEQFF. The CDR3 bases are TGTGCCATCAGTGGTTCTAGCGGGACCTACAATGAGCAGTTCTTC.

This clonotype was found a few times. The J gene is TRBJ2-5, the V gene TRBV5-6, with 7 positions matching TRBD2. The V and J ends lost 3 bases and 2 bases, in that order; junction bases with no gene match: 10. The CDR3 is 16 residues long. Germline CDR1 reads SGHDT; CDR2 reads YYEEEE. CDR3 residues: CASSWVVAGLQETQYF. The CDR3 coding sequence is TGTGCCAGCAGCTGGGTGGTAGCGGGCCTTCAAGAGACCCAGTACTTC.

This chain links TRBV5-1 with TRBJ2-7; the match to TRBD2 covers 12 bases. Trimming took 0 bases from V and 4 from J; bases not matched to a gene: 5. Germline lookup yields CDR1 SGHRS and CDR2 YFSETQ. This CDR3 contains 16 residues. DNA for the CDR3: TGCGCCAGCAGCTTGGGAGGTGGACTAGCGGGGTACGAGCAGTACTTC. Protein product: CASSLGGGLAGYEQYF.

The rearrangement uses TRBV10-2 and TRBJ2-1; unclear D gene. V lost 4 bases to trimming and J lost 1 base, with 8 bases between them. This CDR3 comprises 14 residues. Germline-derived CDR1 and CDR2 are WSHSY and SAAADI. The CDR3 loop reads CASSVGNSYNEQFF. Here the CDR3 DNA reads TGCGCCAGCAGTGTTGGGAATTCCTACAATGAGCAGTTCTTC.

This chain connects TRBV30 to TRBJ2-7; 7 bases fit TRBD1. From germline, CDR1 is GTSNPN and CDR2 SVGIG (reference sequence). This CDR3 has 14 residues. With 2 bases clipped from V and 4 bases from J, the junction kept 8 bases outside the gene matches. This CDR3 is CAWSSGQSLYEQYF. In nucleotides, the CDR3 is TGTGCCTGGAGTTCGGGACAGAGCCTTTACGAGCAGTACTTC.

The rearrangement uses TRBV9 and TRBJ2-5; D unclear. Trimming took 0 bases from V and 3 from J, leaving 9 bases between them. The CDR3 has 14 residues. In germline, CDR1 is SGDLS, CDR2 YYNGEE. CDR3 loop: CASSVGNGKETQYF. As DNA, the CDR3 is TGTGCCAGCAGCGTAGGGAATGGGAAAGAGACCCAGTACTTC.

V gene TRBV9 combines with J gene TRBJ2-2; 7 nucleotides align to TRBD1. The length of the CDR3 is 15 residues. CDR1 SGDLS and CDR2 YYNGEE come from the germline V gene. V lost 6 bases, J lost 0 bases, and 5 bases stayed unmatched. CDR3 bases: TGTGCCAGCACGTGGGGGACAGCGAACACCGGGGAGCTGTTTTTT. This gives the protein CASTWGTANTGELFF.

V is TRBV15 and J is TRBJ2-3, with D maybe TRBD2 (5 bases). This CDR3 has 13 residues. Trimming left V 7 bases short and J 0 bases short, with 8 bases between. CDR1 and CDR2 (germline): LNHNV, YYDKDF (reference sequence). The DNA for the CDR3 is TGTGCCACCACCCGGACTAGCACAGATACGCAGTATTTT. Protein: CATTRTSTDTQYF.

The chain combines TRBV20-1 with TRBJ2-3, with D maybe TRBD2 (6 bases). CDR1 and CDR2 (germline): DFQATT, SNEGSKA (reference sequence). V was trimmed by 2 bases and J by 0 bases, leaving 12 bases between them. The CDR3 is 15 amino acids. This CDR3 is CSARKESGSTDTQYF. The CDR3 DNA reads TGCAGTGCTAGAAAGGAGAGCGGGAGCACAGATACGCAGTATTTT.

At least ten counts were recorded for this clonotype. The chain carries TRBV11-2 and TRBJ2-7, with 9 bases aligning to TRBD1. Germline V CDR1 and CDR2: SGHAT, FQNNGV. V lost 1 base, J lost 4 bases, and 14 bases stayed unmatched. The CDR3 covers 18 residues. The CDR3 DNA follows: TGTGCCAGCAGCTTAGTTGGGACAGGGTCCACTTTTGATTACGAGCAGTACTTC. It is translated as CASSLVGTGSTFDYEQYF.

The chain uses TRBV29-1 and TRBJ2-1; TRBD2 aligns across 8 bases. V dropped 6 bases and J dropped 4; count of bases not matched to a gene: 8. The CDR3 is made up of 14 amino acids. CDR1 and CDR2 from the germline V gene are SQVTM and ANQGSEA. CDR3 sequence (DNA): TGCAGCGTGGATACTAGCGGCTGGTACAATGAGCAGTTCTTC. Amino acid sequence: CSVDTSGWYNEQFF.

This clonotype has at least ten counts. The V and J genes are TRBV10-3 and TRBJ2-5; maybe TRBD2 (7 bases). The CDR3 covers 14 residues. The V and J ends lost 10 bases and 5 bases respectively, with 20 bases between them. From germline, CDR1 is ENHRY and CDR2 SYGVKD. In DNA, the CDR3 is TGTGCCACGAATAAAGAGGGGGGGCTGGAGACCCAGTACTTC. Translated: CATNKEGGLETQYF.

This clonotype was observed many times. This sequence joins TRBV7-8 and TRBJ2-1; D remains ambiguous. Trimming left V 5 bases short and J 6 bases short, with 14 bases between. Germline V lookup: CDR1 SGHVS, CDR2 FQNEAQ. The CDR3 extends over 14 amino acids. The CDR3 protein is CASSGFTPGNEQFF. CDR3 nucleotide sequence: TGTGCCAGCAGCGGATTCACCCCAGGCAATGAGCAGTTCTTC.

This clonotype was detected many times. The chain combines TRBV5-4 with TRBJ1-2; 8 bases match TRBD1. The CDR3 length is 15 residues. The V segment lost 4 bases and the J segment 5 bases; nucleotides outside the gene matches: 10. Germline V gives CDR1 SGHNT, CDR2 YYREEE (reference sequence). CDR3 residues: CASSHTGQGEYGYTF. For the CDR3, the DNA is TGTGCCAGCAGCCATACAGGACAGGGCGAATATGGCTACACCTTC.

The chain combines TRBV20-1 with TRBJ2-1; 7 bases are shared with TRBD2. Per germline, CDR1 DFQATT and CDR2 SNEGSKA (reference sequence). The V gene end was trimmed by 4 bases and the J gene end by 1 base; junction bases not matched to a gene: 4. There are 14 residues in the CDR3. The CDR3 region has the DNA TGCAGTGCTAAAGGACTAGTTTCCTACAATGAGCAGTTCTTC. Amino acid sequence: CSAKGLVSYNEQFF.